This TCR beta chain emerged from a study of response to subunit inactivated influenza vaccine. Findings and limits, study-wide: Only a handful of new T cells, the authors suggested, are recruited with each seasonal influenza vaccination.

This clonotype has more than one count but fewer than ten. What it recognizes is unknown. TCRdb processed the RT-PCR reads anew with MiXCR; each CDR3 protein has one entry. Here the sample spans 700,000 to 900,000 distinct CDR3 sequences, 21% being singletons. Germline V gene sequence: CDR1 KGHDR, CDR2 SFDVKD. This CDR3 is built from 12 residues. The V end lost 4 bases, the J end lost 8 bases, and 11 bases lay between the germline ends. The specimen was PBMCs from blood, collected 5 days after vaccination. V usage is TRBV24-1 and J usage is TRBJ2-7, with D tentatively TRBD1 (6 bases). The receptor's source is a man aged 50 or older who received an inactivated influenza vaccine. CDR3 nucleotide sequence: TGTGCCACCAGTGACCCTGGACAGCAGCAGTACTTC. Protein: CATSDPGQQQYF.